A selection of T cell receptor beta chains follows, all from one sample in a study of T-cell memory formation after mild COVID-19. Via MiXCR, TCRdb re-called the 5' RACE reads, giving one row per CDR3 protein. The sample consists of some 260,000 distinct CDR3 sequences, roughly 17% of them appearing once. The sample was PBMCs or a T cell subset sorted from them (not recorded which). These receptors were taken from a man between 18 and 35 years old who had mild COVID-19 (a few samples of this study predate the infection). Cell type and time point are not known. The CDR3 runs from the conserved cysteine through the conserved F or W. The D gene is left open where the match is weak. Where a row states a size, it is once, few, many or the class of an expanded clone; other rows omit it.

CDR3 protein,CDR3 DNA,CDR3 length,clone size,J gene,V gene,D gene
CASSSRIYQPQHF,TGCGCCAGCAGCTCAAGGATATATCAGCCCCAGCATTTT,13,.,TRBJ1-5,TRBV4-3,.
CATEDRGGDTQYF,TGTGCCACGGAGGACAGGGGGGGGGATACGCAGTATTTT,13,few,TRBJ2-3,TRBV24-1,TRBD1
CASSLQAGEQYF,TGTGCCAGCAGTTTACAGGCGGGGGAGCAGTACTTC,12,.,TRBJ2-7,TRBV12-3/TRBV12-4,.
CSVTQGAAAETQYF,TGCAGCGTGACACAGGGGGCCGCGGCGGAGACCCAGTACTTC,14,few,TRBJ2-5,TRBV29-1,TRBD1
CASSQPGGRTEAFF,TGCGCCAGCAGCCAACCAGGGGGACGAACTGAAGCTTTCTTT,14,.,TRBJ1-1,TRBV4-3,TRBD1
CASSQDGTPKQFF,TGTGCCAGCAGCCAGGATGGGACCCCGAAGCAGTTCTTC,13,.,TRBJ2-1,TRBV3-1,.
CATSGRGAGEEQFF,TGTGCCACCAGCGGACGGGGGGCGGGGGAGGAGCAGTTCTTC,14,few,TRBJ2-1,TRBV24-1,.
CASRGSRRGKGRSYEQYF,TGCGCCAGCAGGGGCTCAAGGAGGGGCAAAGGGAGGTCCTACGAGCAGTACTTC,18,few,TRBJ2-7,TRBV10-1,.
CASSLGRGNYGYTF,TGTGCCAGCAGCTTGGGCAGGGGGAACTATGGCTACACCTTC,14,.,TRBJ1-2,TRBV11-2,TRBD1
CSARVAGHDTQYF,TGCAGTGCTAGAGTGGCAGGTCACGACACGCAGTATTTT,13,.,TRBJ2-3,TRBV20-1,.
CASSPLVSNNEQFF,TGTGCCAGCAGTCCCCTGGTCTCTAACAATGAGCAGTTCTTC,14,few,TRBJ2-1,TRBV6-5,.
CASSLEGIGEQFF,TGCGCCAGCAGCTTGGAAGGTATTGGAGAGCAGTTCTTC,13,few,TRBJ2-1,TRBV5-1,.
CASSFIQGGSYEQYF,TGTGCCAGCAGCTTCATCCAGGGAGGGTCCTACGAGCAGTACTTC,15,.,TRBJ2-7,TRBV7-9,TRBD2
CASSLRDNEQFF,TGTGCCAGCAGCCTCCGGGACAATGAGCAGTTCTTC,12,many,TRBJ2-1,TRBV5-6,.
CASSRGRGIDTQYF,TGTGCCAGCAGCAGGGGGCGCGGTATCGATACGCAGTATTTT,14,few,TRBJ2-3,TRBV6-6,TRBD1
CATSDPNTGELFF,TGTGCCACCAGTGATCCAAACACCGGGGAGCTGTTTTTT,13,.,TRBJ2-2,TRBV24-1,.
CASSLRPGTGTGELFF,TGTGCCAGCAGCCTTCGACCCGGGACAGGGACCGGGGAGCTGTTTTTT,16,.,TRBJ2-2,TRBV7-9,TRBD1
CASSYSRGVSNQPQHF,TGTGCCAGCAGTTACTCACGGGGGGTATCTAATCAGCCCCAGCATTTT,16,.,TRBJ1-5,TRBV6-2/TRBV6-3,.
CASSDGYNEQFF,TGTGCCAGCAGTGACGGCTACAATGAGCAGTTCTTC,12,.,TRBJ2-1,TRBV11-3,.
CASGLPNASLTGGIYEQYF,TGTGCTAGTGGTTTGCCTAACGCGTCGTTGACAGGGGGAATCTACGAGCAGTACTTC,19,few,TRBJ2-7,TRBV12-5,TRBD1
CATSDLSGDPDTQYF,TGTGCCACCAGTGATTTGAGTGGGGATCCAGATACGCAGTATTTT,15,few,TRBJ2-3,TRBV24-1,.
CASSSPDRAGTGELFF,TGCGCCAGCAGCTCTCCGGACAGGGCAGGGACCGGGGAGCTGTTTTTT,16,.,TRBJ2-2,TRBV5-1,TRBD1
CASSLSPGLAGGRQFF,TGCGCCAGCAGCTTGTCTCCAGGACTAGCGGGGGGAAGGCAGTTCTTC,16,.,TRBJ2-1,TRBV5-1,TRBD2
CASSQGWSPTQYF,TGTGCCAGCAGCCAAGGATGGTCTCCTACGCAGTATTTT,13,few,TRBJ2-3,TRBV14,.
CASSGRGGGAFF,TGTGCCAGCAGCGGCAGGGGGGGGGGAGCTTTCTTT,12,.,TRBJ1-1,TRBV7-2,TRBD1
CASSQAHAGSNQPQHF,TGTGCCAGCAGCCAAGCCCACGCAGGGAGCAATCAGCCCCAGCATTTT,16,.,TRBJ1-5,TRBV3-1,.
CASSLRMMNTEAFF,TGTGCCAGCAGCTTGAGGATGATGAACACTGAAGCTTTCTTT,14,.,TRBJ1-1,TRBV7-9,.
CASSLWDRGSPTNTEAFF,TGCGCCAGCAGCTTGTGGGACAGGGGGTCCCCTACGAACACTGAAGCTTTCTTT,18,.,TRBJ1-1,TRBV5-1,TRBD1
CASSPRRSTDTQYF,TGTGCCAGCAGCCCACGACGTAGCACAGATACGCAGTATTTT,14,many,TRBJ2-3,TRBV5-4,.